The clone carrying this T cell receptor (beta chain) was seen more than once but under ten times. Its antigen remains unknown. These data are taken from a study of CD8 T cells in ankylosing spondylitis. Study results and caveats: A CD8+ phenotype characterized the disease-linked clones, which were relatively rare in peripheral blood. Blood from ankylosing spondylitis patients appeared to carry a characteristic roughly 8-variant TCR beta motif. Matched synovial fluid from ankylosing spondylitis patients was reported to be enriched for disease-linked clones.

Libraries of TCR beta came from quantitative 5'-RACE with molecular barcodes. TCRdb analysed the 5' RACE reads with MiXCR anew, one entry per CDR3 protein. The profile shows over 100,000 distinct CDR3 sequences, over 6.5% of them singletons. The V gene's germline CDR1 is SGHRS and CDR2 YFSETQ. Trimming removed 0 bases at V and 3 bases at J, with 10 bases between. This CDR3 is 15 amino acids long. The sample taken for sequencing was blood, either unsorted or a sorted T cell fraction (not recorded which). The V gene is TRBV5-1, the J gene TRBJ1-5; tentatively, D is TRBD1 (6 bases). This TCR derives from a male donor with ankylosing spondylitis or in good health (not recorded which). The CDR3, as DNA: TGCGCCAGCAGCTTGGCGGGGGCGGTCAATCAGCCCCAGCATTTT. Its translation: CASSLAGAVNQPQHF.